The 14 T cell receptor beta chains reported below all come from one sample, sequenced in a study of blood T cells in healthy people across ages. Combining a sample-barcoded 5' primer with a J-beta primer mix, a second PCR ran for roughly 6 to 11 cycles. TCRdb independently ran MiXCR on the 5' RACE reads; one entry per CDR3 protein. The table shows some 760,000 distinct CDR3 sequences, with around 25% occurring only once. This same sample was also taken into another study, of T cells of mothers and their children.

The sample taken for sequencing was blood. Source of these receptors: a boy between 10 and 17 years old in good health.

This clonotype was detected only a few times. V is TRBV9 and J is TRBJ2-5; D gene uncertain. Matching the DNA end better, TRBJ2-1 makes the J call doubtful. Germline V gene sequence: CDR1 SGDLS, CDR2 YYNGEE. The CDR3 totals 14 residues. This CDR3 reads CASSVSGLHNEQFF. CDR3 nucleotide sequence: TGTGCCAGCAGCGTTTCTGGCCTCCACAATGAGCAGTTCTTC.

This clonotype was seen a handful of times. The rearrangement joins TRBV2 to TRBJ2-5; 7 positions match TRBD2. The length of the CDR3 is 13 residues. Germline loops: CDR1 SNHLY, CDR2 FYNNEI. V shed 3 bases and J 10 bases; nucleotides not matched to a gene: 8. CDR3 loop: CASSDWVSGGQYF. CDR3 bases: TGTGCCAGCAGTGATTGGGTTTCGGGGGGCCAGTACTTC.

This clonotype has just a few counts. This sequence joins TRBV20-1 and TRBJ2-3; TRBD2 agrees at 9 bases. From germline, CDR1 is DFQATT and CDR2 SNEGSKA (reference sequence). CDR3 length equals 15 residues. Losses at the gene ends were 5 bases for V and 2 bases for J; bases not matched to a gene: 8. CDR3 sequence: CSAGSKREATDTQYF. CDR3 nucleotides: TGCAGTGCTGGCTCCAAGCGGGAGGCCACAGATACGCAGTATTTT.

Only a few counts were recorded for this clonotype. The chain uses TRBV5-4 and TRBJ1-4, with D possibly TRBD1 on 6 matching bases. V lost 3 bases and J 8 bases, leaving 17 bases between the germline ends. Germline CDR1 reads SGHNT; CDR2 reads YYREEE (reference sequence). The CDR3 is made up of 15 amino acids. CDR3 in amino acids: CASSSTGRPGEKLFF. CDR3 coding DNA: TGTGCCAGCAGCTCCACAGGGAGGCCCGGGGAAAAACTGTTTTTT. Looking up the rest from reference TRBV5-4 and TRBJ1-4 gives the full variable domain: ETGVTQSPTHLIKTRGQQVTLRCSSQSGHNTVSWYQQALGQGPQFIFQYYREEENGRGNFPPRFSGLQFPNYSSELNVNALELDDSALYLCASSSTGRPGEKLFFGSGTQLSVL.

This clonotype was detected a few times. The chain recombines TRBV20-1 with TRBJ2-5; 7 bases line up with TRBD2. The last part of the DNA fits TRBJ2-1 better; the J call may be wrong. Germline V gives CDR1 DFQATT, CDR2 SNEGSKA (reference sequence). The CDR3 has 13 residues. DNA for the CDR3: TGCGCGACTTGGGGGGGTACGGTCAATGAGCAGTTCTTC. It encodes CATWGGTVNEQFF.

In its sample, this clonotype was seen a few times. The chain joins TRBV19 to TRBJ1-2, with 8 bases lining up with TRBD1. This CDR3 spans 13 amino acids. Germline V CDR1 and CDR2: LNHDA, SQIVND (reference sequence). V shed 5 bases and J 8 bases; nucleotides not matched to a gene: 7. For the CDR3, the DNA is TGTGCCAGTAGTTTCCAGGGGGCTCGCGGCTACACCTTC. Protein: CASSFQGARGYTF. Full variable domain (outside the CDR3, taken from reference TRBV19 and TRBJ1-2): DGGITQSPKYLFRKEGQNVTLSCEQNLNHDAMYWYRQDPGQGLRLIYYSQIVNDFQKGDIAEGYSVSREKKESFPLTVTSAQKNPTAFYLCASSFQGARGYTFGSGTRLTVV.

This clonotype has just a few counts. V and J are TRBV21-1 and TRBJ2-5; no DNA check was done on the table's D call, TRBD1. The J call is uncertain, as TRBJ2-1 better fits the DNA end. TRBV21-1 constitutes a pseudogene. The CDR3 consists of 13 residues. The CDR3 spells CASSPHPGNEQFF. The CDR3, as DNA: TGTGCCAGCAGCCCTCACCCTGGAAATGAGCAGTTCTTC.

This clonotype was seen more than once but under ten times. CDR3 sequence reads: CASSLDGNGYTF. The CDR3 coding sequence is TGTGCCAGCAGCCTTGACGGGAATGGCTACACCTTC. This chain uses TRBV5-4 with TRBJ1-2; D not certain. Trimming pared 4 bases from V and 6 bases from J, leaving 10 bases between. Looked up from germline, CDR1 is SGHNT and CDR2 is YYREEE (reference sequence). There are 12 residues in the CDR3.

The CDR3 region is CASKGGRTDQPQHF. In DNA form, the CDR3 reads TGTGCCAGCAAGGGAGGGCGAACAGATCAGCCCCAGCATTTT. This chain connects TRBV2 to TRBJ1-5; D gene unclear. Trimming shortened V by 7 bases and J by 5 bases, and 15 bases separated the two germline ends. Germline V gene data show CDR1 as SNHLY and CDR2 as FYNNEI. The CDR3 contains 14 residues.

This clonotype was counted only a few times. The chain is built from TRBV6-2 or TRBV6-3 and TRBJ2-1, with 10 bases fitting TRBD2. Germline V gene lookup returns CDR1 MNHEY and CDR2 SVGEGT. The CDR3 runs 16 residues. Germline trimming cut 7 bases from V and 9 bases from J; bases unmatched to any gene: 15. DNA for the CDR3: TGTGCCAGCATCCTCCGATCTAGCGGGAGAGTTAGTGAGCAGTTCTTC. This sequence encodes CASILRSSGRVSEQFF.

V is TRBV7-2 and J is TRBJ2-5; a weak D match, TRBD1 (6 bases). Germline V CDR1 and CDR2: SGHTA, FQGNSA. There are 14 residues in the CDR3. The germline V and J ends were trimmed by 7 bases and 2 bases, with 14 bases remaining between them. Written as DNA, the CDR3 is TGTGCCAGCATTATGGACAGCGGACAAGAGACCCAGTACTTC. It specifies CASIMDSGQETQYF.

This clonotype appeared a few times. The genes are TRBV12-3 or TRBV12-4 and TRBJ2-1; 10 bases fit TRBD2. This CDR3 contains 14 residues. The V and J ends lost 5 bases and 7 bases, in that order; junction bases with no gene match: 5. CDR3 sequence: CASSGLAATNEQFF. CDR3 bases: TGTGCCAGCAGTGGACTAGCGGCTACGAATGAGCAGTTCTTC.

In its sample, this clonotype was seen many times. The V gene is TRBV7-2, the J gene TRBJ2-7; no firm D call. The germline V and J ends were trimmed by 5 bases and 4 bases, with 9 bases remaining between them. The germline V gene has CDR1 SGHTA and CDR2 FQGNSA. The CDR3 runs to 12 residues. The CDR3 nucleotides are TGTGCCAGCAGCGAAATCAGTTACGAGCAGTACTTC. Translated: CASSEISYEQYF.

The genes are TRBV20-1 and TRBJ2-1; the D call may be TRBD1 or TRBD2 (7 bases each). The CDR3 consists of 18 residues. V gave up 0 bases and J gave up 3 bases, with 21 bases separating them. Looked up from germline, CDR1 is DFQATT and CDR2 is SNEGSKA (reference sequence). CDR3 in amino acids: CSARDLRGEGKLYNEQFF. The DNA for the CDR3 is TGCAGTGCTAGAGATCTCAGGGGGGAGGGAAAACTCTACAATGAGCAGTTCTTC.